The 13 T cell receptor beta chains presented below share a single source sample, sequenced in a study of monozygotic twins with cystic fibrosis (dated by TCRdb to 2020 to 2023). Libraries came from the immunoSEQ multiplex PCR assay. Sourced from immuneACCESS, this table was stored by TCRdb with only in-frame sequences that have V and J called. A share of the clones is absent; for the studies checked, an unresolved V gene accounts for under half, and the remainder has no known explanation. The sample table shows 15,000 to 20,000 clones, and 90% to 97% are seen once. 0.5% to 0.7% of the sample lies in the top ten. Source material: blood. These receptors were collected from a girl aged 2 to 9 with cystic fibrosis.

V and J are TRBV14 and TRBJ2-7; 13 bases line up with TRBD2. With 3 bases clipped from V and 4 bases from J, the junction kept 12 bases outside the gene matches. The CDR3 is 18 residues long. CDR1 is SGHDN and CDR2 is FVKESK in the germline V gene. For the CDR3, the DNA is TGTGCCAGCAGCCACTCGACTAGCGGGGGGCCCGACGCTTACGAGCAGTACTTC. It translates to CASSHSTSGGPDAYEQYF.

The chain joins TRBV29-1 to TRBJ1-5, with 8 nucleotides matching TRBD1. The junction had 8 bases not matched to a gene; V was cut back by 6 bases and J by 7 bases. CDR1 is SQVTM, CDR2 ANQGSEA, per germline. CDR3 length: 13 residues. Here the CDR3 DNA reads TGCAGCGTCGGACAGGGAAGCGGCCAGCCCCAGCATTTT. Protein product: CSVGQGSGQPQHF.

The CDR3 nucleotides are TGTGCCAGCAGTAACGGACGAGCTAATGAAAAACTGTTTTTT. Encoded protein: CASSNGRANEKLFF. This chain connects TRBV6-6 to TRBJ1-4; no clear D gene. The CDR3 is 14 amino acids. The germline V gene has CDR1 MNHNY and CDR2 SVGAGI (reference sequence). Trimming took 5 bases from V and 3 from J, leaving 10 bases between them.

This clone came up once. This chain uses TRBV10-1 with TRBJ2-2, with D possibly being TRBD1 (6 bases). The CDR3 has 15 residues. CDR1 and CDR2 (germline): WNHNN, SYGVQD (reference sequence). Trimming stripped 2 bases from V and 4 bases from J, with 11 bases between. The CDR3 DNA is TGCGCCAGCAGTGAGAGGCAGGGGCTCACCGGGGAGCTGTTTTTT. It is translated as CASSERQGLTGELFF.

The chain links TRBV7-2 to TRBJ1-2, with D uncertain. The CDR3 loop spans 13 amino acids. Germline V gene sequence: CDR1 SGHTA, CDR2 FQGNSA. Trimming shortened V by 1 base and J by 8 bases, and 11 bases separated the two germline ends. CDR3 nucleotides: TGTGCCAGCAGCTTAGACTGGCAGAGGGGCTACACCTTC. Its protein product is CASSLDWQRGYTF. Based on the CDR3 plus reference TRBV7-2 and TRBJ1-2, the full variable domain is GAGVSQSPSNKVTEKGKDVELRCDPISGHTALYWYRQSLGQGLEFLIYFQGNSAPDKSGLPSDRFSAERTGGSVSTLTIQRTQQEDSAVYLCASSLDWQRGYTFGSGTRLTVV.

This clone is a singleton in its sample. This chain joins TRBV19 and TRBJ1-1; D unclear. CDR3 length equals 14 residues. CDR1 LNHDA and CDR2 SQIVND come from the germline V gene (reference sequence). V lost 1 base to trimming and J lost 1 base, with 7 bases between them. CDR3 coding DNA: TGTGCCAGTAGTATAGGGGTGGAGAACACTGAAGCTTTCTTT. Translating it yields CASSIGVENTEAFF.

This rearrangement joins TRBV11-2 to TRBJ1-1, with D unclear. This CDR3 has 14 residues. With 1 base removed from V and 2 bases from J, the gap between germline ends came to 8 bases. Germline V gene sequence: CDR1 SGHAT, CDR2 FQNNGV. CDR3 DNA sequence: TGTGCCAGCAGCTTAGGTGGCAGTAACACTGAAGCTTTCTTT. Protein product: CASSLGGSNTEAFF.

The chain uses TRBV11-3 and TRBJ1-5; 7 nucleotides line up with TRBD1. V trimming: 4 bases; J trimming: 4 bases; junction bases outside the gene matches: 4. The CDR3 sequence is 14 residues long. CDR1 SGHNT and CDR2 YENEEA come from the germline V gene. The CDR3 coding sequence is TGTGCCAGCAGCTCCCGGACAGGAAATCAGCCCCAGCATTTT. As protein: CASSSRTGNQPQHF.

This clone has only one observation. V is TRBV12-5 and J is TRBJ1-5; the D is unclear. V lost 0 bases and J 2 bases, leaving 14 bases between the germline ends. CDR1 and CDR2 from the germline V gene are LGHNT and FRNRAP. The CDR3 spans 17 residues. CDR3 loop: CASGLVLRGGGNQPQHF. Written as DNA, the CDR3 is TGTGCTAGTGGTTTGGTACTTCGCGGCGGGGGCAATCAGCCCCAGCATTTT.

This clone was seen a single time. The CDR3 nucleotides are TGTGCCAGCAGTGATCTGGGCTCTGGAAACACCATATATTTT. This sequence encodes CASSDLGSGNTIYF. The chain links TRBV6-1 to TRBJ1-3, with D hard to call. From germline, CDR1 is MNHNS and CDR2 SASEGT. Trimming cost V 3 bases and J 0 bases, with 6 bases left between them. The CDR3 is made up of 14 amino acids.

The V and J genes are TRBV9 and TRBJ1-2; D perhaps matches TRBD1 (5 bases). Germline CDR1 and CDR2: SGDLS and YYNGEE. V lost 4 bases, J lost 5 bases, and 21 bases lay in between. CDR3 length: 16 amino acids. The CDR3 is CASSSSQGPDFYGYTF. The DNA for the CDR3 is TGTGCCAGCAGCTCCTCGCAGGGCCCTGATTTTTATGGCTACACCTTC.

The chain joins TRBV12-5 to TRBJ1-1; 7 nucleotides line up with TRBD1. V dropped 6 bases and J dropped 0; count of bases not matched to a gene: 4. The CDR3 is 14 residues long. CDR1 is LGHNT, CDR2 FRNRAP, per germline. Here the CDR3 reads CASGGTAMNTEAFF. CDR3 DNA sequence: TGTGCTAGTGGCGGGACAGCTATGAACACTGAAGCTTTCTTT.

V is TRBV7-2 and J is TRBJ2-3, with D unresolved. Trimming took off 5 bases at V and 7 bases at J, with 10 bases between the two ends. Per germline, CDR1 SGHTA and CDR2 FQGNSA. The CDR3 extends over 12 amino acids. The CDR3 nucleotides are TGTGCCAGCAGCCAGGTTGGGAATACGCAGTATTTT. It yields the protein CASSQVGNTQYF.